These 3 T cell receptor beta chains were sequenced from one sample in a study of read filtering for tumor transcriptome and immune sequencing. The library was built from about 0.4 ug RNA with molecular barcoded adaptors for alpha/delta and beta/gamma chains. TCRdb reprocessed the reads via MiXCR and lists one record per CDR3 protein. The sample lists fewer than 45,000 distinct CDR3 sequences, about 11% occurring once. Input material: a population of CD138-negative cells sorted from bone marrow. The source of these receptors is a donor over 35 with multiple myeloma.

In its sample, this clonotype was seen many times. The chain recombines TRBV18 with TRBJ2-3; D gene uncertain. Germline values: CDR1 KGHSH, CDR2 LQKENI. CDR3 length: 17 residues. V gave up 0 bases and J gave up 2 bases, with 15 bases separating them. CDR3 residues: CASSPPGYSGITDTQYF. The CDR3 nucleotides are TGTGCCAGCTCACCACCGGGTTATTCAGGAATCACAGATACGCAGTATTTT.

This clonotype was picked up many times. The J gene is TRBJ1-1, the V gene TRBV28; tentative D call: TRBD1 (5 bases). The germline V and J ends were trimmed by 6 bases and 5 bases, with 16 bases remaining between them. The CDR3 consists of 14 residues. Germline-derived CDR1 and CDR2 are MDHEN and SYDVKM. In DNA, the CDR3 is TGTGCCAGCAGCCCCCAGGGAGTAATTACTGAAGCTTTCTTT. This codes for CASSPQGVITEAFF. The full variable domain, completed using reference TRBV28 and TRBJ1-1, is DVKVTQSSRYLVKRTGEKVFLECVQDMDHENMFWYRQDPGLGLRLIYFSYDVKMKEKGDIPEGYSVSREKKERFSLILESASTNQTSMYLCASSPQGVITEAFFGQGTRLTVV.

This clonotype was observed at least ten times. The V call is TRBV28, the J call TRBJ2-2; TRBD1 matches 10 bases. Germline-derived CDR1 and CDR2 are MDHEN and SYDVKM. The V and J ends lost 1 base and 6 bases, in that order; junction bases with no gene match: 2. The length of the CDR3 is 15 residues. The CDR3 nucleotides read TGTGCCAGCAGTTTATACGGGACAGGGGCCGGGGAGCTGTTTTTT. Its translation is CASSLYGTGAGELFF.